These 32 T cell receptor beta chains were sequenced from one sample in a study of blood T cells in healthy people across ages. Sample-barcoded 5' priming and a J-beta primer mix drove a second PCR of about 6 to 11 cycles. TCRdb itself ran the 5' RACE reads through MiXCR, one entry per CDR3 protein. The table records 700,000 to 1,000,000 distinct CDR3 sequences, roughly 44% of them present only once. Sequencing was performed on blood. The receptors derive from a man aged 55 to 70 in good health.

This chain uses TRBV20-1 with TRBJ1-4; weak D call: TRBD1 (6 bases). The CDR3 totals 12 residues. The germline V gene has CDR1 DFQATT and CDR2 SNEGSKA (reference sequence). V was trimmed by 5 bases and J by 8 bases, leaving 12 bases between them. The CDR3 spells CSAVQGGEKLFF. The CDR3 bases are TGCAGTGCTGTACAGGGAGGGGAAAAACTGTTTTTT.

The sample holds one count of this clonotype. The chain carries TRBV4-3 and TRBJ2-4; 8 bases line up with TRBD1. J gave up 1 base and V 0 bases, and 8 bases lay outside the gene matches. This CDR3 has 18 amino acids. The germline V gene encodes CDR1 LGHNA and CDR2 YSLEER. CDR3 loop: CASSQDSDRVRAKNIQYF. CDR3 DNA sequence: TGCGCCAGCAGCCAAGATTCGGACAGGGTTCGTGCCAAAAACATTCAGTACTTC.

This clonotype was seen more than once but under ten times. CDR3 loop: CASWTGWIDEQFF. The CDR3 bases are TGTGCCAGCTGGACAGGCTGGATTGATGAGCAGTTCTTC. The genes are TRBV12-3 or TRBV12-4 and TRBJ2-1, with 7 bases matching TRBD1. J was trimmed by 8 bases and V by 8 bases; bases with no gene match: 9. CDR3 size: 13 residues.

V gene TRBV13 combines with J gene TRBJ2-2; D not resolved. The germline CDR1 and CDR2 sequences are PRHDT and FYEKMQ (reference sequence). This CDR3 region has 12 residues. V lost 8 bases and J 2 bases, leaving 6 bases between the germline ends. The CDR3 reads CASGVNTGELFF. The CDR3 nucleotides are TGTGCCAGCGGCGTAAACACCGGGGAGCTGTTTTTT.

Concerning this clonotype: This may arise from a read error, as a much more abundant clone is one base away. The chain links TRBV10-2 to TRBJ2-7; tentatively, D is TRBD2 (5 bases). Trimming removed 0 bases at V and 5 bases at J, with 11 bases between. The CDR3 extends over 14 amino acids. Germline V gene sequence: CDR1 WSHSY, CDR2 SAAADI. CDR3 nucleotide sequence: TGCGCCAGCAGTGAGTCCCGGGATGGAGACGAGCAGTACTTC. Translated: CASSESRDGDEQYF.

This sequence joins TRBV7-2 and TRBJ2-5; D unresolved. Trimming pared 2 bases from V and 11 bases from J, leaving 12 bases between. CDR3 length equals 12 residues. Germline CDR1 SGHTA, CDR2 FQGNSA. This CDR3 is CASSLRTHEQYF. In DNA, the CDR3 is TGTGCCAGCAGCTTACGTACGCATGAGCAGTACTTC.

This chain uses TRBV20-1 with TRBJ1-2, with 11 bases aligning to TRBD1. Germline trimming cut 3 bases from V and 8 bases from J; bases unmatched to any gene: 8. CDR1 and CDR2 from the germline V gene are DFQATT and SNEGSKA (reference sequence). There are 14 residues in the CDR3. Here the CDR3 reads CSASRTGGAEGYTF. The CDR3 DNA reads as TGCAGTGCTAGTCGGACAGGGGGCGCTGAGGGCTACACCTTC.

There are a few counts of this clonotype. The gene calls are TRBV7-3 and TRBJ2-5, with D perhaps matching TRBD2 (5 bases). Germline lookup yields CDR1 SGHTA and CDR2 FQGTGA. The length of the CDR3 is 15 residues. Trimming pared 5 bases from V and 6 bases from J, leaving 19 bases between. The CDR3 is CASSPEAAAVKTQYF. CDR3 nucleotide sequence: TGTGCCAGCAGCCCTGAAGCGGCTGCCGTAAAGACCCAGTACTTC.

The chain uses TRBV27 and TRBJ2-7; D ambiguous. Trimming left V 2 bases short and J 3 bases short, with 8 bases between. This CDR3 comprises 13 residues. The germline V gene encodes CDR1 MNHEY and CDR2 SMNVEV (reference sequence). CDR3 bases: TGTGCCAGCAGTTTAAGGAGATACTACGAGCAGTACTTC. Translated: CASSLRRYYEQYF.

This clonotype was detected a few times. CDR3 bases: TGTGCCAGCAGTGCTGGCCTCGAAAACATTCAGTACTTC. Protein sequence: CASSAGLENIQYF. This chain uses TRBV2 with TRBJ2-4; D not certain. CDR1 and CDR2 from the germline V gene are SNHLY and FYNNEI. The V end lost 4 bases, the J end lost 5 bases, and 9 bases lay between the germline ends. The CDR3 length is 13 residues.

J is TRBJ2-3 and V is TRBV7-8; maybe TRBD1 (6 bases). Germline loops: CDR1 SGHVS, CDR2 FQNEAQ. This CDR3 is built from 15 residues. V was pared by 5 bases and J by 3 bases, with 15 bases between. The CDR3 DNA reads TGTGCCAGCAGCGTTGGGACAACCGGAACAGATACGCAGTATTTT. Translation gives CASSVGTTGTDTQYF.

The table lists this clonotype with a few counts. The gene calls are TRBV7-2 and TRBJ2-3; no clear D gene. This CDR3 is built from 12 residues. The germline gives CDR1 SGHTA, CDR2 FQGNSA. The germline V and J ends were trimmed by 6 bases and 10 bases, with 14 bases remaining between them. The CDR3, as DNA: TGTGCCAGCAGAGAAACAGACCATGCGCAGTATTTT. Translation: CASRETDHAQYF.

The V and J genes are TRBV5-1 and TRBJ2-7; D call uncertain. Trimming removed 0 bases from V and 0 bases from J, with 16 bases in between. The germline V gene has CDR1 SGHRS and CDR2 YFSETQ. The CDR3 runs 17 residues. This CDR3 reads CASSLDGRADSSYEQYF. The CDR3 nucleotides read TGCGCCAGCAGCTTGGACGGTCGGGCGGATAGCTCCTACGAGCAGTACTTC.

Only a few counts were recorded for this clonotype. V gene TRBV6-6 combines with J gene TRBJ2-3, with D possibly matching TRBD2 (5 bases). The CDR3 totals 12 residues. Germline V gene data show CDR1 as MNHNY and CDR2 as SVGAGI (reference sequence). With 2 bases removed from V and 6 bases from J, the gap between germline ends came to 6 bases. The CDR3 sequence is CASSYPGDTQYF. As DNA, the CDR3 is TGTGCCAGCAGTTACCCGGGGGATACGCAGTATTTT.

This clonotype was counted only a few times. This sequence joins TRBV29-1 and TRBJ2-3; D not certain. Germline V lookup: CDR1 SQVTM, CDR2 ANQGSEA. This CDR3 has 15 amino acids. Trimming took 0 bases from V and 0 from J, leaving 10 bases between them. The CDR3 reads CSVEDALKSTDTQYF. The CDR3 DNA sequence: TGCAGCGTTGAAGATGCCCTAAAGAGCACAGATACGCAGTATTTT.

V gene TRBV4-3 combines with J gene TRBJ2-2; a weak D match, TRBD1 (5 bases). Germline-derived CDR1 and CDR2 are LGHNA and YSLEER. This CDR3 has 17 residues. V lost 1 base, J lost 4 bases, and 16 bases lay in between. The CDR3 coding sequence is TGCGCCAGCAGCCAAGCGTTCGATTCAGGGTTCACCGGGGAGCTGTTTTTT. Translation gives CASSQAFDSGFTGELFF.

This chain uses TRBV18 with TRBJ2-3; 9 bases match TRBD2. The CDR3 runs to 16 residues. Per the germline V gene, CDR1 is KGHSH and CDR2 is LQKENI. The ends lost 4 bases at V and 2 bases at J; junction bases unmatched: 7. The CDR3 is CASSLIAGAFTDTQYF. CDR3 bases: TGTGCCAGCTCACTTATAGCGGGGGCCTTCACAGATACGCAGTATTTT.

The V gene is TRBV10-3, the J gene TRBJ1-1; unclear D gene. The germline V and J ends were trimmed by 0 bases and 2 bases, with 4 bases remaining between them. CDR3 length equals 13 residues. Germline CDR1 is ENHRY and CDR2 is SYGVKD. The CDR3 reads CAISESRNTEAFF. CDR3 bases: TGTGCCATCAGTGAGTCGAGAAACACTGAAGCTTTCTTT.

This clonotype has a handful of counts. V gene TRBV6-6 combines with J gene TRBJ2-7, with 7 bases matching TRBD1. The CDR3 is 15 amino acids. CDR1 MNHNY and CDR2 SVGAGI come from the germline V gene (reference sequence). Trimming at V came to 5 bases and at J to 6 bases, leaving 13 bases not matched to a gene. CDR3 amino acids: CASSPPDRERREQYF. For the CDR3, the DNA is TGTGCCAGCAGTCCCCCCGACAGGGAAAGGCGCGAGCAGTACTTC.

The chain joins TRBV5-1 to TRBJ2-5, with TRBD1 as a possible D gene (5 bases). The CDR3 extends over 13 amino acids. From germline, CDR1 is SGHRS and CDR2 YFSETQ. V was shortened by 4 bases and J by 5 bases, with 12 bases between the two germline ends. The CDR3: CASSQRQQETQYF. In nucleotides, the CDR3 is TGCGCCAGCAGCCAAAGACAGCAGGAGACCCAGTACTTC.

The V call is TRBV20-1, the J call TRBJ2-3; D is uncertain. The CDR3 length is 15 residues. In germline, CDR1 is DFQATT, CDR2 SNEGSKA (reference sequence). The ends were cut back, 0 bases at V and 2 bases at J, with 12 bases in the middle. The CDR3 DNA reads TGCAGTGCTAGAGATCCTCTCACCCCCACAGATACGCAGTATTTT. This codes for CSARDPLTPTDTQYF.

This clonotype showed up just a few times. The CDR3 nucleotides read TGTGCCAGCAGTTTCTCCAACTATGGCTACACCTTC. Translated: CASSFSNYGYTF. This chain links TRBV6-2 or TRBV6-3 with TRBJ1-2; D gene unclear. The V end lost 4 bases, the J end lost 2 bases, and 5 bases lay between the germline ends. The CDR3 loop spans 12 amino acids. Germline CDR1 is MNHEY and CDR2 is SVGEGT.

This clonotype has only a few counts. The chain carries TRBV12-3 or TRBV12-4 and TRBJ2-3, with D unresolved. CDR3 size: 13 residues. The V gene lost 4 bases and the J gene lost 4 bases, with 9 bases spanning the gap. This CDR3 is CASSYSLPDTQYF. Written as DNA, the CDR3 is TGTGCCAGCAGTTACTCCCTCCCAGATACGCAGTATTTT.

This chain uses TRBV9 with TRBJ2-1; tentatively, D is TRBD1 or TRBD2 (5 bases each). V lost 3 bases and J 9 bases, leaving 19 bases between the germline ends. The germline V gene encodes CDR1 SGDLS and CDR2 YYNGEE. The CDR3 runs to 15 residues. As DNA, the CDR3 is TGTGCCAGCAGCGCCCAACGGGGCAGGGCGAGTGAGCAGTTCTTC. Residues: CASSAQRGRASEQFF.

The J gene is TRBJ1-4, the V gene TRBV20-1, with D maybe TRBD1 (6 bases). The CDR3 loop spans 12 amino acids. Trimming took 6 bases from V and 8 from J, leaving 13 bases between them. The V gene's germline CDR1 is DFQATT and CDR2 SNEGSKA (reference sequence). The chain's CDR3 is CSATGSGEKLFF. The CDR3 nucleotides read TGCAGTGCAACAGGGTCGGGGGAAAAACTGTTTTTT.

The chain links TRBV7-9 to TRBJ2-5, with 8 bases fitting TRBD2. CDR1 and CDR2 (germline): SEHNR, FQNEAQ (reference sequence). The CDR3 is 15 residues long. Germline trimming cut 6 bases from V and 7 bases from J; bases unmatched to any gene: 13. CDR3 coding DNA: TGTGCCAGCAGTCAAAGCGGGGGCCCTCCGGGGACCCAGTACTTC. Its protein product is CASSQSGGPPGTQYF. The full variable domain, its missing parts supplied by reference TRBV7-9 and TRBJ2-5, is DTGVSQNPRHKITKRGQNVTFRCDPISEHNRLYWYRQTLGQGPEFLTYFQNEAQLEKSRLLSDRFSAERPKGSFSTLEIQRTEQGDSAMYLCASSQSGGPPGTQYFGPGTRLLVL.

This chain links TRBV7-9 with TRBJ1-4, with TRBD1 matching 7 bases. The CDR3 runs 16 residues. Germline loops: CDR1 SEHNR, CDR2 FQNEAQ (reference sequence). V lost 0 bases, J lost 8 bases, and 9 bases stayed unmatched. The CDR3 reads CASSLAGGGGAEKLFF. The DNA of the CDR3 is TGTGCCAGCAGCTTAGCCGGTGGAGGGGGCGCAGAAAAACTGTTTTTT.

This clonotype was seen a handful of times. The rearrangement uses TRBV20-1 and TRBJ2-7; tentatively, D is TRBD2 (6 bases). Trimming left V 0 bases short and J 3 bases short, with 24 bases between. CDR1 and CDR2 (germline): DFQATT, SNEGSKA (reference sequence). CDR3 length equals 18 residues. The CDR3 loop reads CSARDATKTGTQNYEQYF. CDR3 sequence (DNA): TGCAGTGCTAGAGATGCGACGAAAACCGGGACTCAGAACTACGAGCAGTACTTC.

This CDR3 is CASSGVWETQYF. The CDR3 region has the DNA TGCGCCAGCTCAGGGGTTTGGGAGACCCAGTACTTC. V is TRBV5-1 and J is TRBJ2-5; maybe TRBD1 (6 bases). V lost 7 bases and J lost 5, with 12 bases in between. The CDR3 totals 12 residues. Germline V lookup: CDR1 SGHRS, CDR2 YFSETQ.

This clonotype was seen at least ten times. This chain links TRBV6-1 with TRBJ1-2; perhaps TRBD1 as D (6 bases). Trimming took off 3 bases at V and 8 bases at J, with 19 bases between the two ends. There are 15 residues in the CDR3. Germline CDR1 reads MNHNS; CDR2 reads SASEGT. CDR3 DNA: TGTGCCAGCAGTGACTATAAGGCGCAGGGGCGAGGCTACACCTTC. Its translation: CASSDYKAQGRGYTF.

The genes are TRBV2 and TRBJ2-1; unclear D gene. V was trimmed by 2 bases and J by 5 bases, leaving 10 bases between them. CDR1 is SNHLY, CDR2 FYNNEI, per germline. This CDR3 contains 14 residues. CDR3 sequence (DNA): TGTGCCAGCAGTGAATGGGGAAGGGACAATGAGCAGTTCTTC. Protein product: CASSEWGRDNEQFF.

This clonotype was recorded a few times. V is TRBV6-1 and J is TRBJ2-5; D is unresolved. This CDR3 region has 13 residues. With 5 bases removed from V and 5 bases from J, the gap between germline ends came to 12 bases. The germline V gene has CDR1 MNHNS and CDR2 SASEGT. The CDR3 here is CASSRDHGETQYF. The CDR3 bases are TGTGCCAGCAGTCGCGACCACGGGGAGACCCAGTACTTC.